These 29 T cell receptor beta chains share one sample of origin, sequenced in a study of T cells in Graves' hyperthyroidism and ophthalmopathy (dated by TCRdb to the late 2010s). Receptor libraries were prepared by multiplex PCR. The listed sequencing device is Illumina HiSeq 2000. The TCR beta CDR3 regions were amplified from the RNA transcripts. A first-round RT-PCR of the TCR CDR3 used the HTBI primer set with the Qiagen OneStep RT-PCR kit. Clones were called with MiXCR by TCRdb after fastp trimmed the public reads at Q25, and only in-frame beta chains were retained. When rows share a CDR3 protein, they turn into one entry using the most common DNA and genes. For this sample the table gives about 590,000 distinct CDR3 sequences, of which 15% to 18% were detected only once. The ten largest clones represent 6.5% to 8% of the sample. Source material: blood. These receptors were obtained from a woman under 40 with Graves' hyperthyroidism.

Many counts were recorded for this clonotype. The CDR3 DNA sequence: TGTGCCAGCAGACCGGGACAGGGTTGGGAGACCCAGTACTTC. Translation: CASRPGQGWETQYF. The V call is TRBV27, the J call TRBJ2-5, with 9 positions matching TRBD1. The CDR3 is made up of 14 amino acids. J lost 5 bases, V lost 6 bases, and 7 bases had no gene match. Looked up from germline, CDR1 is MNHEY and CDR2 is SMNVEV (reference sequence).

This clonotype was counted at least ten times. This rearrangement joins TRBV5-5 to TRBJ1-4; 8 bases line up with TRBD1. This CDR3 is 12 amino acids long. CDR1 SGHKS and CDR2 YYEKEE come from the germline V gene (reference sequence). V gave up 4 bases and J gave up 8 bases; unmatched junction bases: 1. The CDR3 DNA follows: TGTGCCAGCAGCGGGACAGGAGAAAAACTGTTTTTT. It is translated as CASSGTGEKLFF.

This clonotype came up a few times. V and J are TRBV6-5 and TRBJ2-3; weak D call: TRBD2 (6 bases). The germline V gene has CDR1 MNHEY and CDR2 SVGAGI. This CDR3 comprises 16 residues. V was cut by 2 bases and J by 0 bases, with 12 bases left in between. The CDR3 sequence is CASSYGTGLSTDTQYF. The CDR3 region has the DNA TGTGCCAGCAGTTACGGTACGGGACTTAGCACAGATACGCAGTATTTT.

The genes are TRBV2 and TRBJ1-2, with 9 bases identical to TRBD1. CDR1 is SNHLY and CDR2 is FYNNEI in the germline V gene. CDR3 length: 13 residues. V lost 6 bases to trimming and J lost 6 bases; unmatched junction nucleotides: 5. The CDR3 is CASREQGANGYTF. CDR3 DNA sequence: TGTGCCAGCAGAGAACAGGGGGCGAATGGCTACACCTTC.

This sequence joins TRBV28 and TRBJ2-5; 9 nucleotides agree with TRBD1. CDR3 length: 16 residues. Trimming took 2 bases from V and 4 from J; bases not matched to a gene: 8. The germline CDR1 and CDR2 sequences are MDHEN and SYDVKM. Here the CDR3 reads CASSLVGGTGTETQYF. In DNA form, the CDR3 reads TGTGCCAGCAGTTTAGTGGGTGGGACAGGGACAGAGACCCAGTACTTC.

This clonotype was recorded many times. The genes are TRBV12-5 and TRBJ2-5; unclear D gene. Per germline, CDR1 LGHNT and CDR2 FRNRAP. The CDR3 has 13 residues. V shed 3 bases and J shed 5 bases, with 10 bases lying between them. The CDR3 nucleotides are TGTGCTAGTGGTTTAACCAGTGCTGAGACCCAGTACTTC. This translates into CASGLTSAETQYF. The variable domain in full, with the rest retrieved from reference TRBV12-5 and TRBJ2-5, is DARVTQTPRHKVTEMGQEVTMRCQPILGHNTVFWYRQTMMQGLELLAYFRNRAPLDDSGMPKDRFSAEMPDATLATLKIQPSEPRDSAVYFCASGLTSAETQYFGPGTRLLVL.

For this clonotype: A much larger clone sits a single nucleotide away, making a read error possible. The chain carries TRBV24-1 and TRBJ2-3, with D hard to call. From germline, CDR1 is KGHDR and CDR2 SFDVKD. The CDR3 runs to 14 residues. Trimming took 3 bases from V and 5 from J, leaving 11 bases between them. CDR3 in DNA: TGTGCCACCAGTGATGCCAAGCCGGGAGATACGCAGTATTTT. It translates to CATSDAKPGDTQYF.

Ten or more counts support this clonotype. This chain links TRBV3-1 with TRBJ2-3, with TRBD2 identical over 9 bases. The CDR3 sequence is 14 residues long. Germline assignment: CDR1 LGHDT and CDR2 YNNKEL (reference sequence). Trimming at V came to 8 bases and at J to 3 bases, leaving 6 bases not matched to a gene. The CDR3 DNA follows: TGTGCCAGCGCAGCGGGAGGATTGACAGATACGCAGTATTTT. It encodes CASAAGGLTDTQYF.

The V gene is TRBV9, the J gene TRBJ2-1, with D perhaps TRBD1 or TRBD2 (6 bases each). Deletions cut 0 bases from V and 12 bases from J, with 28 bases between. Germline V gene data show CDR1 as SGDLS and CDR2 as YYNGEE. The CDR3 has 18 residues. The CDR3 protein is CASSVDLSGADTARSQFF. CDR3 nucleotides: TGTGCCAGCAGCGTAGATCTTTCGGGGGCTGATACCGCTAGGTCGCAGTTCTTC.

The chain has TRBV27 and TRBJ1-6, with 8 bases aligning to TRBD1. The CDR3 is 13 residues long. CDR1 and CDR2 from the germline V gene are MNHEY and SMNVEV (reference sequence). V dropped 7 bases and J dropped 7; count of bases not matched to a gene: 3. In nucleotides, the CDR3 is TGTGCCAGCACCCCAGGGGGCAATTCACCCCTCCACTTT. Protein sequence: CASTPGGNSPLHF.

The rearrangement joins TRBV2 to TRBJ1-4; 8 nucleotides align to TRBD1. Germline V gene sequence: CDR1 SNHLY, CDR2 FYNNEI. The CDR3 spans 14 residues. The junction had 6 bases not matched to a gene; V was cut back by 5 bases and J by 7 bases. The CDR3 loop reads CASSRTGKGEKLFF. The CDR3 nucleotides read TGTGCCAGCAGTCGGACAGGGAAGGGTGAAAAACTGTTTTTT.

The chain joins TRBV11-2 to TRBJ2-7; TRBD1 matches 9 bases. The germline V gene has CDR1 SGHAT and CDR2 FQNNGV. CDR3 length: 18 amino acids. The V and J ends lost 3 bases and 0 bases, in that order; junction bases with no gene match: 12. The CDR3 coding sequence is TGTGCCAGCAGCTTTACCGGGACAGGGAAGAGGAGCTCCTACGAGCAGTACTTC. This codes for CASSFTGTGKRSSYEQYF.

This chain joins TRBV10-2 and TRBJ2-3, with D perhaps matching TRBD1 or TRBD2 (7 bases each). CDR3 length equals 13 residues. The V and J ends lost 11 bases and 3 bases respectively, with 15 bases between them. CDR1 is WSHSY and CDR2 is SAAADI in the germline V gene. The CDR3 region has the DNA TGCGCCGCCAGGGGGGGGAGAACAGATACGCAGTATTTT. Translation gives CAARGGRTDTQYF.

This clonotype was counted ten times or more. The chain employs TRBV10-3 and TRBJ2-3; TRBD2 matches 9 bases. The length of the CDR3 is 14 residues. Germline assignment: CDR1 ENHRY and CDR2 SYGVKD. V dropped 4 bases and J dropped 1; count of bases not matched to a gene: 0. CDR3 in DNA: TGTGCCATCAGTGGGACTAGCGGCACAGATACGCAGTATTTT. Translated, it gives CAISGTSGTDTQYF.

The CDR3 loop is CSVERLAGTDTQYF. Here the CDR3 DNA reads TGCAGCGTTGAGCGGCTAGCGGGAACAGATACGCAGTATTTT. This chain links TRBV29-1 with TRBJ2-3; 9 nucleotides agree with TRBD2. Trimming at V came to 3 bases and at J to 3 bases, leaving 4 bases not matched to a gene. The CDR3 consists of 14 residues. Germline CDR1 SQVTM, CDR2 ANQGSEA.

This clonotype showed up many times. V usage is TRBV11-3 and J usage is TRBJ2-2; D gene uncertain. Germline V gene lookup returns CDR1 SGHNT and CDR2 YENEEA. The CDR3 is made up of 15 amino acids. The germline V and J ends were trimmed by 5 bases and 0 bases, with 10 bases remaining between them. CDR3 in amino acids: CASSLQVANTGELFF. Written as DNA, the CDR3 is TGTGCCAGCAGCCTCCAGGTCGCGAACACCGGGGAGCTGTTTTTT. Complete variable domain (other parts from reference TRBV11-3 and TRBJ2-2): EAGVVQSPRYKIIEKKQPVAFWCNPISGHNTLYWYLQNLGQGPELLIRYENEEAVDDSQLPKDRFSAERLKGVDSTLKIQPAELGDSAVYLCASSLQVANTGELFFGEGSRLTVL.

The genes are TRBV28 and TRBJ2-7; unclear D gene. Germline assignment: CDR1 MDHEN and CDR2 SYDVKM. V dropped 7 bases and J dropped 0 bases, with 7 bases sitting between them. This CDR3 spans 12 amino acids. The CDR3 loop reads CASNQPSYEQYF. For the CDR3, the DNA is TGTGCCAGCAATCAACCCTCCTACGAGCAGTACTTC.

This clonotype was seen many times. The chain recombines TRBV7-2 with TRBJ1-1; D might be TRBD1 (6 bases). V shed 2 bases and J shed 12 bases, with 13 bases lying between them. The CDR3 length is 12 residues. The germline gives CDR1 SGHTA, CDR2 FQGNSA. Written as DNA, the CDR3 is TGTGCCAGCAGCTTATACAGGGAGGACACTTTCTTT. This translates into CASSLYREDTFF. Complete variable domain (other parts from reference TRBV7-2 and TRBJ1-1): GAGVSQSPSNKVTEKGKDVELRCDPISGHTALYWYRQSLGQGLEFLIYFQGNSAPDKSGLPSDRFSAERTGGSVSTLTIQRTQQEDSAVYLCASSLYREDTFFGQGTRLTVV.

This clonotype was counted ten times or more. The chain links TRBV5-4 to TRBJ2-2, with TRBD2 matching 13 bases. The CDR3 is 16 residues long. CDR1 is SGHNT, CDR2 YYREEE, per germline (reference sequence). The V and J ends lost 3 bases and 4 bases, in that order; junction bases with no gene match: 3. CDR3 in amino acids: CASSSGTSGTTGELFF. The CDR3 DNA sequence: TGTGCCAGCAGCTCTGGGACTAGCGGGACCACCGGGGAGCTGTTTTTT.

In this sample, this clonotype turned up many times. The chain carries TRBV18 and TRBJ2-7, with TRBD1 as a possible D gene (6 bases). The CDR3 runs to 14 residues. Trimming shortened V by 5 bases and J by 4 bases, and 15 bases separated the two germline ends. Germline CDR1 and CDR2: KGHSH and LQKENI. In DNA form, the CDR3 reads TGTGCCAGCTCAGCAACAGGGCTCTTTTACGAGCAGTACTTC. Its translation: CASSATGLFYEQYF.

This clonotype has at least ten counts. J is TRBJ2-7 and V is TRBV11-2; D is unresolved. Trimming pared 3 bases from V and 2 bases from J, leaving 8 bases between. CDR3 size: 13 residues. Germline V gene data show CDR1 as SGHAT and CDR2 as FQNNGV. CDR3 loop: CASSFSVTYEQYF. CDR3 nucleotides: TGTGCCAGCAGCTTCTCGGTAACCTACGAGCAGTACTTC.

This clonotype has at least ten counts. J is TRBJ1-4 and V is TRBV7-8; possibly TRBD1 for D (5 bases). Germline V gives CDR1 SGHVS, CDR2 FQNEAQ. CDR3 length equals 15 residues. Trimming removed 1 base at V and 7 bases at J, with 13 bases between. CDR3 DNA: TGTGCCAGCAGCTTAGTGCAGGGCGGCGGTGAAAAACTGTTTTTT. Protein sequence: CASSLVQGGGEKLFF.

This clonotype was picked up a small number of times. The chain couples TRBV10-3 to TRBJ2-2; 13 bases agree with TRBD2. Trimming at V came to 11 bases and at J to 7 bases, leaving 10 bases not matched to a gene. CDR1 is ENHRY, CDR2 SYGVKD, per germline. This CDR3 is built from 15 residues. The CDR3 bases are TGTGCCGTTGGACTAGCGGGAGATTTTAACGGGGAGCTGTTTTTT. The encoded protein is CAVGLAGDFNGELFF.

This clonotype was detected only a few times. The CDR3 DNA reads as TGCAGCGTTGAAGGGATCAGCTACGAGCAGTACTTC. It translates to CSVEGISYEQYF. The chain uses TRBV29-1 and TRBJ2-7, with D uncertain. V was pared by 1 base and J by 3 bases, with 7 bases between. CDR1 is SQVTM and CDR2 is ANQGSEA in the germline V gene. CDR3 size: 12 residues.

The table lists this clonotype with many counts. The chain uses TRBV5-1 and TRBJ2-3, with 11 positions matching TRBD2. CDR1 SGHRS and CDR2 YFSETQ come from the germline V gene. The CDR3 sequence is 14 residues long. The trim removed 5 bases at V and 5 bases at J, leaving 4 bases unmatched. CDR3: CASSSGRAGDTQYF. CDR3 DNA sequence: TGCGCCAGCAGTAGCGGGAGGGCCGGAGATACGCAGTATTTT.

This clonotype was seen ten or more times. The chain couples TRBV30 to TRBJ1-1; D perhaps matches TRBD1 (5 bases). Per germline, CDR1 GTSNPN and CDR2 SVGIG (reference sequence). The CDR3 consists of 16 residues. The germline V and J ends were trimmed by 0 bases and 5 bases, with 19 bases remaining between them. The CDR3 region has the DNA TGTGCCTGGAGTGTTAGGTTGGGGGGAGCAGGAACTGAAGCTTTCTTT. It encodes CAWSVRLGGAGTEAFF.

There are many counts of this clonotype. The V call is TRBV20-1, the J call TRBJ2-7; possibly TRBD2 for D (5 bases). This CDR3 has 17 amino acids. Trimming shortened V by 1 base and J by 3 bases, and 22 bases separated the two germline ends. The germline V gene encodes CDR1 DFQATT and CDR2 SNEGSKA (reference sequence). The CDR3 bases are TGCAGTGCTAGAGTGCTCGGTCGCGGGCAGACATTCTACGAGCAGTACTTC. As protein: CSARVLGRGQTFYEQYF.

Turning to this clonotype: Germline and junction disagree at one end, which may indicate a read error. The rearrangement links TRBV9 to TRBJ2-7; 9 nucleotides line up with TRBD1. Germline CDR1 is SGDLS and CDR2 is YYNGEE. CDR3 length equals 16 residues. The DNA of the CDR3 is TGTGCCAGCAGCTCAACCGACAGGGGGTCTTCCTACGAGCCGTACTTC. This sequence encodes CASSSTDRGSSYEPYF. Variable domain in full (rest from reference TRBV9 and TRBJ2-7): DSGVTQTPKHLITATGQRVTLRCSPRSGDLSVYWYQQSLDQGLQFLIQYYNGEERAKGNILERFSAQQFPDLHSELNLSSLELGDSALYFCASSSTDRGSSYEPYFGPGTRLTVT.

A few counts support this clonotype. A single base separates this from a much larger clone, so it may be a read error. The chain carries TRBV3-1 and TRBJ1-1; tentative D call: TRBD1 (6 bases). V lost 2 bases to trimming and J lost 6 bases, with 13 bases between them. The CDR3 is 14 residues long. CDR1 is LGHDT and CDR2 is YNNKEL in the germline V gene (reference sequence). DNA of the CDR3: TGTGCCAGCAGCCAAATACAGGGTGACGCTGAAGCTTTCTTT. This codes for CASSQIQGDAEAFF.